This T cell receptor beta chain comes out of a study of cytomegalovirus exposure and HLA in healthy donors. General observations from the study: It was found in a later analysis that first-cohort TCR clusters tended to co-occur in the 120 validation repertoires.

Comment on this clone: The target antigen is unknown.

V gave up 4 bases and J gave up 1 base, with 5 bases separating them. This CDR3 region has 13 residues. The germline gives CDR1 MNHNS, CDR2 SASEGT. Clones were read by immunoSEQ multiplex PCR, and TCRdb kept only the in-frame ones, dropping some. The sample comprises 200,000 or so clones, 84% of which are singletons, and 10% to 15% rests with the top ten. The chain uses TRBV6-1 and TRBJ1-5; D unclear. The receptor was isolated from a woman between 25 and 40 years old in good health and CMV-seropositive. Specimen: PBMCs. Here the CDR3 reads CASSARSNQPQHF. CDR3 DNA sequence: TGTGCCAGCAGTGCTAGGAGCAATCAGCCCCAGCATTTT.